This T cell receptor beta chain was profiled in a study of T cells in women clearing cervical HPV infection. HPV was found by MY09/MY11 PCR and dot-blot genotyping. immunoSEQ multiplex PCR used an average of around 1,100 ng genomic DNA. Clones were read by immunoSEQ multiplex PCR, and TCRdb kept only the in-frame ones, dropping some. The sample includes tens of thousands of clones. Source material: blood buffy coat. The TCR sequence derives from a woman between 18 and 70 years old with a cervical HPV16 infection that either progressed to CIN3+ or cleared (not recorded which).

The sequenced CDR3 bases are TGTGCCAGTAGTGCTCCGGGCACAGATACG. Translating gives CASSAPGTDT. The full-length CDR3 reads as CASSAPGTDTQYF. The V gene is TRBV19, the J gene TRBJ2-3; the D is unclear. Read sequence stops 3 residues before the CDR3 end, and the germline J gene provides the missing end. Trimming removed 5 bases at V and 1 base at J, with 7 bases between. The CDR3 loop spans 13 amino acids. Germline V CDR1 and CDR2: LNHDA, SQIVND (reference sequence).